Following are 9 T cell receptor beta chains from one sample sequenced in a study of blood T cell repertoires in COVID-19. Libraries were prepared by immunoSEQ multiplex PCR; TCRdb keeps only in-frame clonotypes and omits some of them. The sample lists roughly 150,000 clones; around 83% were seen once. The sequencing sample was made of peripheral blood. The receptors were sampled from a woman aged 70-85 years who had recovered from COVID-19.

The J gene is TRBJ2-1, the V gene TRBV6-6; the match to TRBD2 covers 8 bases. With V trimmed by 4 bases and J by 3 bases, 8 bases remained unmatched. Germline V CDR1 and CDR2: MNHNY, SVGAGI (reference sequence). The CDR3 has 16 amino acids. The CDR3 protein is CASSWGREALYNEQFF. For the CDR3, the DNA is TGTGCCAGCAGTTGGGGGCGGGAGGCCCTCTACAATGAGCAGTTCTTC.

The chain combines TRBV19 with TRBJ2-7, with D maybe TRBD2 (6 bases). The CDR3 extends over 13 amino acids. V shed 9 bases and J shed 3 bases, with 15 bases lying between them. Germline V CDR1 and CDR2: LNHDA, SQIVND (reference sequence). The CDR3 protein is CASRGSGVYEQYF. For the CDR3, the DNA is TGTGCCAGCCGGGGGTCGGGAGTCTACGAGCAGTACTTC.

The chain couples TRBV14 to TRBJ2-4, with 7 bases identical to TRBD1. The CDR3 consists of 14 residues. The V segment lost 1 base and the J segment 7 bases; nucleotides outside the gene matches: 4. The germline V gene has CDR1 SGHDN and CDR2 FVKESK. CDR3 protein: CASSQVSGGNIQYF. The CDR3 DNA reads as TGTGCCAGCAGCCAAGTATCAGGGGGTAACATTCAGTACTTC.

The V and J genes are TRBV5-1 and TRBJ1-1; tentatively, D is TRBD1 (5 bases). The V end lost 3 bases, the J end lost 5 bases, and 8 bases lay between the germline ends. This CDR3 comprises 12 residues. The germline CDR1 and CDR2 sequences are SGHRS and YFSETQ. The CDR3 is CASSSGETEAFF. DNA for the CDR3: TGCGCCAGCAGCTCGGGGGAGACTGAAGCTTTCTTT.

This clone was counted a single time. The V and J genes are TRBV20-1 and TRBJ2-7, with a tentative D call TRBD2 (5 bases). Per the germline V gene, CDR1 is DFQATT and CDR2 is SNEGSKA (reference sequence). The germline V and J ends were trimmed by 4 bases and 3 bases, with 7 bases remaining between them. The CDR3 is 11 residues long. CDR3 sequence reads: CSANGGYEQYF. CDR3 bases: TGCAGTGCTAATGGAGGCTACGAGCAGTACTTC.

In its sample, this clone was seen a few times. The chain recombines TRBV28 with TRBJ1-1, with a tentative D call TRBD1 (6 bases). This CDR3 spans 15 amino acids. Germline assignment: CDR1 MDHEN and CDR2 SYDVKM. The germline V and J ends were trimmed by 6 bases and 7 bases, with 21 bases remaining between them. CDR3 amino acids: CASSAGGSGGIEAFF. DNA of the CDR3: TGTGCCAGCAGCGCGGGAGGTTCGGGGGGCATTGAAGCTTTCTTT.

The gene calls are TRBV2 and TRBJ2-7; possibly TRBD2 for D (5 bases). This CDR3 comprises 14 residues. Between the trimmed V and J ends, which lost 1 base and 4 bases, there was a span of 11 bases. The germline gives CDR1 SNHLY, CDR2 FYNNEI. The CDR3: CASSEDGMGYEQYF. In nucleotides, the CDR3 is TGTGCCAGCAGTGAAGACGGGATGGGGTACGAGCAGTACTTC.

The chain joins TRBV7-6 to TRBJ1-1; 7 bases are shared with TRBD1. Losses at the gene ends were 5 bases for V and 3 bases for J; bases not matched to a gene: 18. Germline values: CDR1 SGHVS, CDR2 FNYEAQ. The CDR3 consists of 18 residues. For the CDR3, the DNA is TGTGCCAGCAGCCACGTAGAGGGTCGACAGGGAAGGGACACTGAAGCTTTCTTT. This sequence encodes CASSHVEGRQGRDTEAFF.

The chain is built from TRBV5-4 and TRBJ2-3, with D perhaps matching TRBD1 (8 bases). V lost 4 bases and J lost 2, with 14 bases in between. The germline V gene encodes CDR1 SGHNT and CDR2 YYREEE (reference sequence). The CDR3 totals 15 residues. The CDR3 reads CASSATGGVTDTQYF. CDR3 DNA sequence: TGTGCCAGCAGCGCTACAGGGGGGGTCACAGATACGCAGTATTTT.